These 7 T cell receptor beta chains were sequenced from one sample in a study of blood T cells in healthy people across ages. PCR was performed a second time for about 6 to 11 cycles using a sample-barcoded 5' primer and a J-beta primer mix. Each CDR3 protein is one row after TCRdb ran MiXCR on the 5' RACE reads. In the table there are some 760,000 distinct CDR3 sequences, 25% of which are singletons. The sample also formed part of further work on T cells of mothers and their children.

The sample was blood. These TCRs come from a boy aged 10-17 years in good health.

V usage is TRBV6-5 and J usage is TRBJ1-1; TRBD1 might be the D (6 bases). From germline, CDR1 is MNHEY and CDR2 SVGAGI. The CDR3 totals 15 residues. The V end lost 0 bases, the J end lost 4 bases, and 12 bases lay between the germline ends. The CDR3 loop reads CASSYSTARGTEAFF. For the CDR3, the DNA is TGTGCCAGCAGTTACTCGACAGCCAGGGGCACTGAAGCTTTCTTT.

Remarks on this clonotype: The germline gene is not matched at one end of the junction; a read error may be the cause. CDR3 sequence reads: CTSRVTGTSGTTQYF. As DNA, the CDR3 is TGTACCAGCAGAGTAACCGGGACTAGCGGAACAACCCAGTACTTC. The rearrangement links TRBV3-1 to TRBJ2-5; the match to TRBD2 covers 11 bases. The germline V gene has CDR1 LGHDT and CDR2 YNNKEL (reference sequence). The CDR3 has 15 residues.

The CDR3 DNA is TGTGCCAGCAGTTATGGTGGGAGAAGCACAGATACGCAGTATTTT. Protein: CASSYGGRSTDTQYF. This chain joins TRBV6-5 and TRBJ2-3; possible D gene TRBD2, 5 bases. The V gene's germline CDR1 is MNHEY and CDR2 SVGAGI. CDR3 size: 15 residues. V was pared by 3 bases and J by 0 bases, with 10 bases between.

On this clonotype: A read error may produce the germline difference seen at one junction end. V gene TRBV12-3 or TRBV12-4 combines with J gene TRBJ2-5; possibly TRBD1 for D (5 bases). CDR3 length: 14 residues. CDR3: CASSLLGPQGTQYF. The CDR3 region has the DNA TGTGCCAGCAGTTTACTGGGGCCGCAAGGGACCCAGTACTTC.

This clonotype turned up a few times. A junction boundary mismatches the germline segment, possibly from a read error. In DNA form, the CDR3 reads TGCGCCAGCAGCCAAGTAGGAGCCGCCGCAAGCTTC. Translating it yields CASSQVGAAASF. The V call is TRBV4-1, the J call TRBJ2-7; D is unclear. The germline CDR1 and CDR2 sequences are MGHRA and YSYEKL. This CDR3 contains 12 residues.

This chain joins TRBV15 and TRBJ1-6; D gene unclear. The germline gives CDR1 LNHNV, CDR2 YYDKDF (reference sequence). V was clipped by 0 bases and J by 8 bases, with 8 bases between them. The CDR3 totals 14 residues. In DNA form, the CDR3 reads TGTGCCACCAGCAGAGAGATATCATATTCACCCCTCCACTTT. Translated, it gives CATSREISYSPLHF.

V and J are TRBV5-5 and TRBJ1-2; perhaps TRBD1 as D (6 bases). There are 17 residues in the CDR3. Germline CDR1 SGHKS, CDR2 YYEKEE (reference sequence). Trimming left V 0 bases short and J 3 bases short, with 18 bases between. In DNA, the CDR3 is TGTGCCAGCAGCTTGGCCCGTGGGGGCGAACTCGACTATGGCTACACCTTC. It specifies CASSLARGGELDYGYTF.